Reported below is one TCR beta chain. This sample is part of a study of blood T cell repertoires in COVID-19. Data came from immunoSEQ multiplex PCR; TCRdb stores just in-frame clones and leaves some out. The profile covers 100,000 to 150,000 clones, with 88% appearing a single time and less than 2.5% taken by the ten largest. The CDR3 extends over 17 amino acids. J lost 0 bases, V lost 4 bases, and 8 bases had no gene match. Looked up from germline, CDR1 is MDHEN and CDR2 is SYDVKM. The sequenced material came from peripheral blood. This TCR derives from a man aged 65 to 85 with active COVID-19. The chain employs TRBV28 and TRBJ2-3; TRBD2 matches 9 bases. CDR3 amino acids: CASSSPGAGGSTDTQYF. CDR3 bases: TGTGCCAGCAGTTCGCCCGGGGCGGGAGGGAGCACAGATACGCAGTATTTT.